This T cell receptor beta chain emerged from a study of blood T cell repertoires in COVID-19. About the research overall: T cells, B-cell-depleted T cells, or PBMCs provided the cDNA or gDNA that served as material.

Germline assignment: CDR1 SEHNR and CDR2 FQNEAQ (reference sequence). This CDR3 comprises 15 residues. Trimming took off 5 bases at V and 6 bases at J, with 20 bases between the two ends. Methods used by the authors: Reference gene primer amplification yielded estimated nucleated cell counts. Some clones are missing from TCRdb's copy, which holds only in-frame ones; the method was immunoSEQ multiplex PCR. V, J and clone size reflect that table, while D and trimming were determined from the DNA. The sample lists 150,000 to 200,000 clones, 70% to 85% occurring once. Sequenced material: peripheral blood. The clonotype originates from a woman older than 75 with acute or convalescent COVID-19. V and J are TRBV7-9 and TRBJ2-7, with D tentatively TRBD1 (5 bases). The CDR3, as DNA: TGTGCCAGCAGCCCAGGACACGTCCTAACGGGCGAGCAGTACTTC. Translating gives CASSPGHVLTGEQYF.